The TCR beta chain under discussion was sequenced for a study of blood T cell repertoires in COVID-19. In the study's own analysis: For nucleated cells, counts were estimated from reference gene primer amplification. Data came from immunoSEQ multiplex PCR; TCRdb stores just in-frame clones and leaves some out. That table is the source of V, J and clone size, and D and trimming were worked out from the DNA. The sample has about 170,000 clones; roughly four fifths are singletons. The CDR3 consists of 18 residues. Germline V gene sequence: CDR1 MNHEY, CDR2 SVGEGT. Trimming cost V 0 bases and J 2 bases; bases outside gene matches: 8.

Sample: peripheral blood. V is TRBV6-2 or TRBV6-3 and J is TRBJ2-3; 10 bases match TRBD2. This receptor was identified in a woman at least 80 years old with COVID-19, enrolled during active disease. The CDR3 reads CASSYSRASGGLTDTQYF. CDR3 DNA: TGTGCCAGCAGTTACTCGAGGGCTAGCGGGGGACTCACAGATACGCAGTATTTT.